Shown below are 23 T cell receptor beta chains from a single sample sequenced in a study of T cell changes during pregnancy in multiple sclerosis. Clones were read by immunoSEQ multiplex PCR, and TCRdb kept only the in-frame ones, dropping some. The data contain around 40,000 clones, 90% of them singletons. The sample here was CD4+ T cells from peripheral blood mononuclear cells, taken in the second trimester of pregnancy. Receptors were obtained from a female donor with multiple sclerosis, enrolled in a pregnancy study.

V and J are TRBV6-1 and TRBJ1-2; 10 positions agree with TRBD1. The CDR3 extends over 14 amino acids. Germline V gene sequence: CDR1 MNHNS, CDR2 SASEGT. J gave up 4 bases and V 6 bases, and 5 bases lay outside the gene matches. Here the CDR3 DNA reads TGTGCCAGCAGCTGGGACAGGGGCGTCTATGGCTACACCTTC. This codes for CASSWDRGVYGYTF.

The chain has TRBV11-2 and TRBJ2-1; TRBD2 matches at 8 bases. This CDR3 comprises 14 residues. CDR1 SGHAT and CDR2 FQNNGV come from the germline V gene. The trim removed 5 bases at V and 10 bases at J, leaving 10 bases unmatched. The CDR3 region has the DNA TGTGCCAGCAGCCAGATACGCGGGAGGCGGGAGCAGTTCTTC. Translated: CASSQIRGRREQFF.

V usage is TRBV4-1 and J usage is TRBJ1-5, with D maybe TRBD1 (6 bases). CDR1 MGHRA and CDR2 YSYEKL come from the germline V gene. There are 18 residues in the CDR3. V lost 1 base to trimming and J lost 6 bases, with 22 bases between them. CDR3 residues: CASSQGHSAGAWGQPQHF. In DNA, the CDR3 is TGCGCCAGCAGCCAAGGCCACTCGGCAGGGGCCTGGGGTCAGCCCCAGCATTTT.

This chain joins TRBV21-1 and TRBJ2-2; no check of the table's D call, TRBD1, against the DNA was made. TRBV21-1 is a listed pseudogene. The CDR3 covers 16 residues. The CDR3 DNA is TGTGCCAGCAGCCCTCTCCCAAGTCAGTTCACCGGGGAGCTGTTTTTT. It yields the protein CASSPLPSQFTGELFF.

CDR3: CASSLQRGLNEQFF. The CDR3 DNA is TGCGCCAGCAGCTTACAGCGGGGACTAAATGAGCAGTTCTTC. V and J are TRBV5-1 and TRBJ2-1, with 7 bases that match TRBD2. The CDR3 spans 14 residues. The J segment lost 7 bases and the V segment lost 2 bases, leaving 6 bases of the junction unmatched. Germline V gene lookup returns CDR1 SGHRS and CDR2 YFSETQ. Combining the CDR3 with reference TRBV5-1 and TRBJ2-1 gives the whole variable domain KAGVTQTPRYLIKTRGQQVTLSCSPISGHRSVSWYQQTPGQGLQFLFEYFSETQRNKGNFPGRFSGRQFSNSRSEMNVSTLELGDSALYLCASSLQRGLNEQFFGPGTRLTVL.

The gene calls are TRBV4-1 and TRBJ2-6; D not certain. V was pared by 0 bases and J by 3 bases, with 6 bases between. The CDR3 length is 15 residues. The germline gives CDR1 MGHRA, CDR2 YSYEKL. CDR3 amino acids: CASSQEYYGANVLTF. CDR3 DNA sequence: TGCGCCAGCAGCCAAGAGTACTATGGGGCCAACGTCCTGACTTTC.

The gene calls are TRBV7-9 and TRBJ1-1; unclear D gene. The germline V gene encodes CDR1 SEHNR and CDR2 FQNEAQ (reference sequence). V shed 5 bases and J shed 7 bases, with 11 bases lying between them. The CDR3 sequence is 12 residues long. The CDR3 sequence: CASSHGQREAFF. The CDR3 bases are TGTGCCAGCAGCCATGGCCAGCGTGAAGCTTTCTTT.

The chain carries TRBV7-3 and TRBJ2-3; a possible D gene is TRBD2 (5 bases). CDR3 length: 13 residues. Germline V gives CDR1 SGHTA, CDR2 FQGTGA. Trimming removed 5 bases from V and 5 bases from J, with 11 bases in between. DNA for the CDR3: TGTGCCAGCAGCAAAAGAGAGGGAGATACGCAGTATTTT. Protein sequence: CASSKREGDTQYF.

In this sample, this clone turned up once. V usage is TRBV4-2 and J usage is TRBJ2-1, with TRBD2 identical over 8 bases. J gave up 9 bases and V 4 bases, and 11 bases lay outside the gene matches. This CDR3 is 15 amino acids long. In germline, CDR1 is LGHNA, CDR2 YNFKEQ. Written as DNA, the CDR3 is TGTGCCAGCAGCCCCCGGCGGGGGGCGGGTAGTGAGCAGTTCTTC. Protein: CASSPRRGAGSEQFF.

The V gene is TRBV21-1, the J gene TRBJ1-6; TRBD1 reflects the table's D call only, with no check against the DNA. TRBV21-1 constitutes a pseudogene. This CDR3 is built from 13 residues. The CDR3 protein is CASRGQGARALHF. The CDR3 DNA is TGTGCCAGCCGAGGGCAGGGGGCGAGGGCCCTCCACTTT.

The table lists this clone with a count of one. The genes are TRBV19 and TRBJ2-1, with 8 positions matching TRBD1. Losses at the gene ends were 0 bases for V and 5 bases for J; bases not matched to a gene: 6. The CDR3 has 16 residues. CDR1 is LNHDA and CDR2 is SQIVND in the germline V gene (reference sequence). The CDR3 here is CASSIDHGQGNNEQFF. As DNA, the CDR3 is TGTGCCAGTAGTATAGATCACGGACAGGGAAACAATGAGCAGTTCTTC.

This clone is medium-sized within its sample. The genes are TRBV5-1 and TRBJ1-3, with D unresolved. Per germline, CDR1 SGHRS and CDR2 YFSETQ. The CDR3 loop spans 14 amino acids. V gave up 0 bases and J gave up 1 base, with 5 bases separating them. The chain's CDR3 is CASSLDQSGNTIYF. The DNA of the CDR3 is TGCGCCAGCAGCTTGGACCAGTCTGGAAACACCATATATTTT.

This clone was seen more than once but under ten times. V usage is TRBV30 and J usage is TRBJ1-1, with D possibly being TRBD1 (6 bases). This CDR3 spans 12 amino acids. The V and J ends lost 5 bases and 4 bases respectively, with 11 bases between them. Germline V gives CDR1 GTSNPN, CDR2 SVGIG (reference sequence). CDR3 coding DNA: TGTGCCTGGCAAACAGGGCCCACTGAAGCTTTCTTT. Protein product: CAWQTGPTEAFF.

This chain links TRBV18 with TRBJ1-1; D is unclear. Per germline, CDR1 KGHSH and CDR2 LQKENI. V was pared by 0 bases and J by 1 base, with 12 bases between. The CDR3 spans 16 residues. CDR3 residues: CASSPPARHSNTEAFF. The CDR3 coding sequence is TGTGCCAGCTCACCACCTGCGCGACACTCGAACACTGAAGCTTTCTTT.

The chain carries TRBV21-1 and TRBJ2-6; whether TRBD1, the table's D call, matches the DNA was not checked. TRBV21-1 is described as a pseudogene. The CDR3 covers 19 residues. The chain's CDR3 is CASSSKRGQINSGANVLTF. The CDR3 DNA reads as TGTGCCAGCAGCAGTAAAAGGGGACAGATTAACTCTGGGGCCAACGTCCTGACTTTC.

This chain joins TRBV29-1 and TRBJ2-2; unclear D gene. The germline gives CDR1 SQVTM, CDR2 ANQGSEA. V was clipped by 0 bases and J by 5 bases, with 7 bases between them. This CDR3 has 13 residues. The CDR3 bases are TGCAGCGTTGAAGATCTTCTGACCGGGGAGCTGTTTTTT. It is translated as CSVEDLLTGELFF.

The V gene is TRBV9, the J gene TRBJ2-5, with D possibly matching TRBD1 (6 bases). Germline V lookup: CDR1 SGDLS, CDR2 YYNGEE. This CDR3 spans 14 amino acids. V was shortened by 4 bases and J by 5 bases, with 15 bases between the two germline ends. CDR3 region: CASSLTGYEETQYF. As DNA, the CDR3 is TGTGCCAGCAGCCTAACAGGGTATGAGGAGACCCAGTACTTC.

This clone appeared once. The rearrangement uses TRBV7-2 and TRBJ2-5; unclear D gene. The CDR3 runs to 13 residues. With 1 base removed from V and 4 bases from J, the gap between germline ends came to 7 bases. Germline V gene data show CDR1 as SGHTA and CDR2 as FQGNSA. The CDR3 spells CASSLGSRETQYF. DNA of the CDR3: TGTGCCAGCAGCTTAGGTTCCAGAGAGACCCAGTACTTC.

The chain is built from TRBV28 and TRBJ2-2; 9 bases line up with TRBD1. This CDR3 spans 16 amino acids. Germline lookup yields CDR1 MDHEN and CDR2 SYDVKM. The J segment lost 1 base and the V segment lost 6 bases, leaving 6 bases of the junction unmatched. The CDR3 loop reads CASRMGDRVNTGELFF. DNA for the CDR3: TGTGCCAGCAGGATGGGGGACAGGGTGAACACCGGGGAGCTGTTTTTT. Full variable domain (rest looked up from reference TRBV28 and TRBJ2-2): DVKVTQSSRYLVKRTGEKVFLECVQDMDHENMFWYRQDPGLGLRLIYFSYDVKMKEKGDIPEGYSVSREKKERFSLILESASTNQTSMYLCASRMGDRVNTGELFFGEGSRLTVL.

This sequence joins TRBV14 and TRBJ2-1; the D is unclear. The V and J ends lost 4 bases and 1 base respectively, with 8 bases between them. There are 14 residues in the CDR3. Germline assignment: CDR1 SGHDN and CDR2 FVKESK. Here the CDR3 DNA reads TGTGCCAGCAGCCCCACCAGGTCCTACAATGAGCAGTTCTTC. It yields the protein CASSPTRSYNEQFF.

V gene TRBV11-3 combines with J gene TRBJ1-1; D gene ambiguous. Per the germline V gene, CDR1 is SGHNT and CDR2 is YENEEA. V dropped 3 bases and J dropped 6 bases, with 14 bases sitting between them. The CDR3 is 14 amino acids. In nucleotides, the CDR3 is TGTGCCAGCAGCTTGGGAGCAGGTTCCCCTGAAGCTTTCTTT. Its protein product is CASSLGAGSPEAFF.

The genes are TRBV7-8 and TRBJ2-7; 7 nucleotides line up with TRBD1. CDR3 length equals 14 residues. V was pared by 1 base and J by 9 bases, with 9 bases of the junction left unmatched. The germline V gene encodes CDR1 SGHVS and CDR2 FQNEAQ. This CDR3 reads CASSLDRGFDWQYF. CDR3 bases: TGTGCCAGCAGCTTAGACAGGGGATTTGACTGGCAGTACTTC.

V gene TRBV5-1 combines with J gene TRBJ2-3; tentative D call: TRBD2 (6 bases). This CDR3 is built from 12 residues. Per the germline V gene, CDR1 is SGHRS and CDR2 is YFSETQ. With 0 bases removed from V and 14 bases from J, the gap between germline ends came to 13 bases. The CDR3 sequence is CASSLDPRERYF. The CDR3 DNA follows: TGCGCCAGCAGCTTGGATCCCCGGGAGCGGTATTTT.